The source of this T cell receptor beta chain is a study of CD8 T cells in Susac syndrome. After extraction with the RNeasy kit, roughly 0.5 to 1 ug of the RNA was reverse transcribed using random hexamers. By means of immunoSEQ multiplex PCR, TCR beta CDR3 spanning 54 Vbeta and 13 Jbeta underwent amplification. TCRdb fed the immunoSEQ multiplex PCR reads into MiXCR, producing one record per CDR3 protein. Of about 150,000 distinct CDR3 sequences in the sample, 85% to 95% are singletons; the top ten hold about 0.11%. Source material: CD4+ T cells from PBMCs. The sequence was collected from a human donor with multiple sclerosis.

CDR3 nucleotide sequence: TGCAGTGCTAGAGACTTAGACAGGGAATACACTGAAGCTTTCTTT. This gives the protein CSARDLDREYTEAFF. The rearrangement joins TRBV20-1 to TRBJ1-1, with TRBD1 matching over 7 bases. Germline V gene lookup returns CDR1 DFQATT and CDR2 SNEGSKA (reference sequence). The junction had 7 bases not matched to a gene; V was cut back by 0 bases and J by 3 bases. The CDR3 runs to 15 residues.